The rows below give T cell receptor beta chains drawn from one sample of a study of T cells in Graves' hyperthyroidism and ophthalmopathy. TCRdb processed the multiplex PCR reads anew with MiXCR; each CDR3 protein has one entry. The data show hundreds of thousands of distinct CDR3 sequences, 15% to 19% seen once. The sequenced sample was blood. These TCRs come from a woman in her late teens or twenties with Graves' hyperthyroidism. The CDR3 runs from the conserved cysteine through the conserved F or W.

cdr3_aa	v_call	j_call
CASSDSTPGPGNTIYF	TRBV6-1	TRBJ1-3
CAIREDGSYNSPLHF	TRBV10-3	TRBJ1-6
CASSVGTGNEKLFF	TRBV25-1	TRBJ1-4
CASSLGQTLNSPLHF	TRBV7-9	TRBJ1-6
CASSLYSAGQGYTF	TRBV28	TRBJ1-2
CASRSSGGPYNEQFF	TRBV5-1	TRBJ2-1
CAYRGEGNTKYF	TRBV30	TRBJ1-3
CSVEEGSGGHNEQFF	TRBV29-1	TRBJ2-1
CASSYLGGLGEKLFF	TRBV6-9	TRBJ1-4
CASSLSPGGYNEQFF	TRBV27	TRBJ2-1